A selection of T cell receptor beta chains follows, all from one sample in a study of T cells in Graves' hyperthyroidism and ophthalmopathy. TCRdb re-derived calls from the multiplex PCR reads in MiXCR, one entry per CDR3 protein. Here the sample spans roughly 500,000 distinct CDR3 sequences, about 43% being singletons. What was sequenced was peripheral blood or thyroid tissue (not recorded which). The receptors here all came from an adult woman with Graves' disease, either hyperthyroidism or ophthalmopathy (not recorded which). Both conserved end residues are trimmed from each CDR3.

J gene: TRBJ1-1; V gene: TRBV2; CDR3 protein: ASKMDRENTEAF
J gene: TRBJ1-3; V gene: TRBV11-2; CDR3 protein: ASSLDDTRSGNTIY
J gene: TRBJ2-7; V gene: TRBV7-8; CDR3 protein: ASSSGLDPYEQY
J gene: TRBJ2-5; V gene: TRBV9; CDR3 protein: ASSVDGADQPQY
J gene: TRBJ2-5; V gene: TRBV7-9; CDR3 protein: ASSSITGLKLETQY
J gene: TRBJ1-5; V gene: TRBV2; CDR3 protein: ASSSQGAAYQPQH
J gene: TRBJ1-2; V gene: TRBV3-1; CDR3 protein: ASSQDLGANYGYT
J gene: TRBJ1-2; V gene: TRBV7-9; CDR3 protein: ASRGRADT
J gene: TRBJ2-3; V gene: TRBV9; CDR3 protein: ASSGTADTQY
J gene: TRBJ2-2; V gene: TRBV9; CDR3 protein: ASSVGSGITGELF
J gene: TRBJ2-5; V gene: TRBV12-3/TRBV12-4; CDR3 protein: ASSLRQGVGRAETQY
J gene: TRBJ2-1; V gene: TRBV7-9; CDR3 protein: ASSPGLAGTYNEQF
J gene: TRBJ1-6; V gene: TRBV24-1; CDR3 protein: ATSGTGNSPLH
J gene: TRBJ2-2; V gene: TRBV2; CDR3 protein: ASSALVTGELF
J gene: TRBJ1-3; V gene: TRBV20-1; CDR3 protein: SALRGGNRNTIY
J gene: TRBJ2-1; V gene: TRBV29-1; CDR3 protein: SARIPGRNEQF
J gene: TRBJ1-1; V gene: TRBV29-1; CDR3 protein: SLVGRGEGEAF
J gene: TRBJ2-3; V gene: TRBV7-3; CDR3 protein: ASSFTDTDTQY
J gene: TRBJ2-7; V gene: TRBV28; CDR3 protein: ASSSVEAYEQY
J gene: TRBJ2-5; V gene: TRBV28; CDR3 protein: ASSSRIGGETQY
J gene: TRBJ1-2; V gene: TRBV7-8; CDR3 protein: ASSLARGGGGYGYT
J gene: TRBJ2-5; V gene: TRBV7-9; CDR3 protein: AVPYGGRQETQY
J gene: TRBJ2-5; V gene: TRBV20-1; CDR3 protein: SANQAGGPDETQY
J gene: TRBJ1-2; V gene: TRBV10-3; CDR3 protein: AIRPLYGYT
J gene: TRBJ1-4; V gene: TRBV11-1; CDR3 protein: ASSEGWGATNEKLF
J gene: TRBJ1-5; V gene: TRBV9; CDR3 protein: ASSAGVVQPQH
J gene: TRBJ2-7; V gene: TRBV20-1; CDR3 protein: SATTPRSGRYEQY
J gene: TRBJ1-2; V gene: TRBV29-1; CDR3 protein: SVEVSRGRYGYT
J gene: TRBJ1-2; V gene: TRBV6-1; CDR3 protein: ASNVQESGGYT
J gene: TRBJ1-2; V gene: TRBV29-1; CDR3 protein: SSVGEGHYGYT
J gene: TRBJ2-7; V gene: TRBV10-3; CDR3 protein: AISGGHLSSYEQY
J gene: TRBJ1-1; V gene: TRBV19; CDR3 protein: ASRKAGGLSEAF
J gene: TRBJ1-1; V gene: TRBV29-1; CDR3 protein: SGSRGRNTETF
J gene: TRBJ1-1; V gene: TRBV20-1; CDR3 protein: SARDPRGRGDTEAF
J gene: TRBJ1-3; V gene: TRBV12-3/TRBV12-4; CDR3 protein: AISESGNTIY
J gene: TRBJ2-3; V gene: TRBV5-1; CDR3 protein: ASSLSNPNRDTQY
J gene: TRBJ2-2; V gene: TRBV6-5; CDR3 protein: ASGRNSGELF
J gene: TRBJ2-2; V gene: TRBV5-1; CDR3 protein: ASSSGDSAGLGELF
J gene: TRBJ1-4; V gene: TRBV2; CDR3 protein: ASSPGTWANEKLF
J gene: NA; V gene: TRBV5-1; CDR3 protein: ASSYQPSTYNEQF
J gene: TRBJ2-2; V gene: TRBV5-4; CDR3 protein: ASSLAGPGELF